The source of this T cell receptor beta chain is a study of metastatic and nonmetastatic thyroid tumors (dated by TCRdb to the early 2020s). General notes on the study: For patients with malignant and with benign thyroid disease, the researchers compared repertoires between peripheral blood samples and tumor or nodule tissue samples. What the research found in general, with its limitations: TCR beta diversity was reported as significantly higher in malignant tumors than in benign nodules, in both blood and tumor samples.

Receptor libraries were prepared by PCR. Sequenced using an Illumina HiSeq 4000. High-throughput sequencing was used to profile the CDR3 region of the TCR beta-chain in every patient. The study's processing was this. Drawing on CDR3 differences between clinicopathological groups, the researchers built a classifier meant to tell apart patients with distant-metastatic papillary thyroid cancer. To measure repertoire diversity the researchers used the Shannon index, while the Morisita-Horn index served to gauge how similar the tumor and blood repertoires were. TCRdb trimmed public reads at Q25 via fastp, called clones via MiXCR and kept in-frame beta chains. V and J calls and clone size were set by TCRdb, not the authors. This sample lists some 18,000 clones; 35% to 40% were detected once. Around 25% of the sample is taken by the ten largest. From the cysteine through the phenylalanine, the CDR3 covers 15 amino acids. Only the CDR3 portion is preserved as DNA: 45 bases, with reading frame beginning at the first base.

Only a few counts were recorded for this clone. The antigen this receptor binds is unknown. One junction end does not reproduce the germline sequence, and a read error may be involved. No patient had received any treatment before thyroid surgery. Patient clinical samples collected from about 2011 to 2019 were retrospectively analysed using T-cell receptor beta sequencing. The sequence was collected from a female donor with papillary thyroid cancer or a benign thyroid nodule (not recorded which). Some clones in this sample may be carry-over from other donors' samples. The chain uses TRBV12-3 or TRBV12-4 and TRBJ2-1; no D gene can be assigned with confidence. Input material: tumor tissue. The DNA sequence is as follows: TGTGCCAGCAGTATATTACACGGACGACACAATGAGCAGTTCTTT. It specifies CASSILHGRHNEQFF.